The source of this T cell receptor (beta chain) is a study of blood T cell repertoires in COVID-19. The overall study: Samples taken during acute and convalescent COVID-19 were collected in the United States, Italy and Spain. Nucleic acid was either cDNA or gDNA, and it came from T cells, B-cell-depleted T cells, or PBMCs.

Germline loops: CDR1 LGHDT, CDR2 YNNKEL (reference sequence). Trimming pared 4 bases from V and 4 bases from J, leaving 16 bases between. The CDR3 is made up of 15 amino acids. Per the authors' pipeline: Using reference gene primer amplification, nucleated cell counts were estimated. Libraries were prepared by immunoSEQ multiplex PCR; TCRdb keeps only in-frame clonotypes and omits some of them. The DNA gave D and trimming, while V, J and clone size come from that table. The sample carries tens of thousands of clones, roughly 84% recorded once. Sequencing input: peripheral blood. This clonotype was obtained from a woman aged 55-70 years with acute or convalescent COVID-19. The chain joins TRBV3-1 (or the pseudogene TRBV3-2) to TRBJ1-1; the D gene is possibly TRBD1 (5 bases). The CDR3 DNA sequence: TGTGCCAGCAGCCCCCGCGGGGGGGGAGGCACTGAAGCTTTCTTT. The encoded protein is CASSPRGGGGTEAFF.